The source of this T cell receptor (beta chain) is a study of lymphopenia after photon versus proton radiotherapy. Germline CDR1 is SNHLY and CDR2 is FYNNEI. Trimming cost V 4 bases and J 0 bases, with 13 bases left between them. The CDR3 is 16 amino acids. Whole-study findings and limits: Relative stability marked proton patients; photon patients lost diversity and naive cells. After the lymphocyte nadir, photon-treated repertoires showed oligoclonal expansion, especially of CD8+ Temra cells. Larger post-nadir TCR diversity loss correlated inversely with survival in deceased patients.

Using immunoSEQ multiplex PCR, the repertoire was profiled, and TCRdb retains in-frame clones only, with some absent. The data contain tens of thousands of clones, approximately 91% of them singletons. Concerning this clone: Antigen: not known.

The specimen comprised peripheral blood, sampled from a patient treated with photon-based radiotherapy. The chain couples TRBV2 to TRBJ1-3; tentatively, D is TRBD1 (6 bases). The TCR originated in a woman in her sixties or seventies with pancreatic cancer. CDR3 in amino acids: CASSGQERNSGNTIYF. In DNA, the CDR3 is TGTGCCAGCAGTGGACAGGAGCGCAACTCTGGAAACACCATATATTTT.